The subject of this entry is one TCR beta chain. This sample was taken from a study of T-cell reconstitution after alpha-beta-depleted transplantation in children. The V end was cut by 6 bases, the J end by 5 bases, with 16 bases between. This CDR3 contains 14 residues. Germline CDR1 ENHRY, CDR2 SYGVKD. It was with unique molecular identifiers that the TCRbeta library was prepared. Each CDR3 protein gets one entry after TCRdb re-called the PCR reads with MiXCR. Among fewer than 550,000 distinct CDR3 sequences, roughly 11% were seen once, and the ten largest hold 4.5% to 6%. This clonotype originated in a human donor who donated a stem cell graft to a child with acute myeloid leukemia. The sequenced sample was PBMCs from the stem cell graft donor, obtained from the stem cell graft. V gene TRBV10-3 combines with J gene TRBJ2-5; a weak D match, TRBD1 (8 bases). The CDR3 loop is CAISRTGGGETQYF. Written as DNA, the CDR3 is TGTGCCATCAGCCGCACAGGGGGGGGGGAGACCCAGTACTTC.